What follows describes a single TCR beta chain. The data are from a study of T-cell reconstitution after alpha-beta-depleted transplantation in children. The CDR3 consists of 16 residues. V lost 1 base and J lost 4; bases outside the gene matches: 7. Germline CDR1 and CDR2: KGHDR and SFDVKD. Preparing the TCRbeta library involved the use of unique molecular identifiers. TCRdb passed the PCR reads through MiXCR, listing each CDR3 protein once. Here the sample spans hundreds of thousands of distinct CDR3 sequences, around 16% being singletons. Sequenced here: PBMCs from the stem cell graft donor, sampled from the stem cell graft. The chain couples TRBV24-1 to TRBJ2-5; TRBD1 matches 8 bases. This TCR came from a human donor who donated a stem cell graft to a child with acute myeloid leukemia. CDR3 sequence reads: CATSDFGQGLGETQYF. The CDR3, as DNA: TGTGCCACCAGTGATTTTGGACAGGGACTCGGAGAGACCCAGTACTTC.